Given below is one T cell receptor (beta chain) in context. The antigen remains unidentified. This CDR3 has 19 residues. CDR1 and CDR2 (germline): SGHVS, FNYEAQ. V shed 3 bases, J shed 3 bases, and the junction held 16 bases outside the gene matches. The method was immunoSEQ multiplex PCR; TCRdb's version includes in-frame clones alone and lacks a portion of them. The profile covers approximately 26,000 clones, with approximately 90% appearing a single time and 4.2% taken by the ten largest. These data originate in a study of T cells in localized non-small cell lung cancer. The study, taken as a whole, reports: Uninvolved adjacent lung showed the highest T cell clonality, exceeding tumor. Adjacent lung was found to contain a median roughly 60 of the top 100 tumor clones. A denser population of T cells in blood accompanied longer overall survival. It remains possible that heterogeneity exists, since only one tumor region was sequenced.

The sequencing here drew on peripheral blood, taken before any cancer treatment. This TCR came from a female donor older than 55 with stage II squamous cell lung carcinoma. The gene calls are TRBV7-6 and TRBJ2-7; 11 bases are shared with TRBD1. CDR3 loop: CASSFTSGTGGWTGYEQYF. In nucleotides, the CDR3 is TGTGCCAGCAGCTTTACTAGTGGGACAGGGGGTTGGACCGGCTACGAGCAGTACTTC.